These 26 T cell receptor beta chains came from one sample sequenced in a study of vaccination and CD4 T cells after COVID-19 (dated by TCRdb to between 2020 and 2023). Libraries were prepared through PCR. The sequencer listed for this sample is Illumina iSeq 100. At the Johns Hopkins FTIC core, DNA from the cultured CD4+ T cells underwent TCR sequencing with the Oncomine TCR Beta short-read assay. TCRdb redid the processing of the public reads, applying fastp at Q25 and MiXCR, and retained in-frame beta chains. Identical CDR3 protein sequences are pooled into one entry, listed with their most common genes and DNA. The sample table lists thousands of distinct CDR3 sequences, roughly 58% of them with a count of one. The ten largest clones take up about 32% of the sample. The sample's treatment or condition, from its label and the paper: approximately 11-day PBMC culture with coronavirus spike peptide pools or control peptides (ViraFEST assay).

The antigens of these receptors remain unknown. The sequenced sample was CD4+ T cells from blood, cultured in vitro. The receptor source for this set is a human donor who had recovered from COVID-19.

The chain couples TRBV11-3 to TRBJ2-7; 7 nucleotides match TRBD1. CDR1 is SGHNT and CDR2 is YENEEA in the germline V gene. CDR3 length equals 16 residues. V shed 4 bases, J shed 1 base, and the junction held 10 bases outside the gene matches. CDR3 sequence: CASSSRQGERSYEQYF. CDR3 in DNA: TGTGCCAGCAGCTCCCGACAGGGTGAAAGGTCCTACGAGCAGTACTTC.

V is TRBV7-2 and J is TRBJ1-3; unclear D gene. Germline CDR1 is SGHTA and CDR2 is FQGNSA. Trimming pared 2 bases from V and 4 bases from J, leaving 12 bases between. The CDR3 has 15 amino acids. CDR3 region: CASSLYRGSGNTIYF. Here the CDR3 DNA reads TGTGCCAGCAGCTTATACCGGGGATCAGGAAACACCATATATTTT. The whole variable domain, remainder taken from reference TRBV7-2 and TRBJ1-3, is GAGVSQSPSNKVTEKGKDVELRCDPISGHTALYWYRQSLGQGLEFLIYFQGNSAPDKSGLPSDRFSAERTGGSVSTLTIQRTQQEDSAVYLCASSLYRGSGNTIYFGEGSWLTVV.

The chain couples TRBV20-1 to TRBJ2-1, with D perhaps TRBD1 (5 bases). The length of the CDR3 is 16 residues. Germline V lookup: CDR1 DFQATT, CDR2 SNEGSKA (reference sequence). Trimming took off 1 base at V and 3 bases at J, with 16 bases between the two ends. This CDR3 reads CSARVRTLLLYNEQFF. CDR3 DNA: TGCAGTGCTAGAGTAAGGACACTTCTCCTCTACAATGAGCAGTTCTTC.

The chain joins TRBV2 to TRBJ2-1; no clear D. The CDR3 loop spans 11 amino acids. Germline-derived CDR1 and CDR2 are SNHLY and FYNNEI. V gave up 6 bases and J gave up 7 bases, with 7 bases separating them. The chain's CDR3 is CASRYLNEQFF. The CDR3 coding sequence is TGTGCCAGCAGGTATCTGAATGAGCAGTTCTTC.

The gene calls are TRBV5-4 and TRBJ2-5; D is possibly TRBD2 (5 bases). CDR3 length: 14 amino acids. CDR1 is SGHNT, CDR2 YYREEE, per germline (reference sequence). With 0 bases removed from V and 5 bases from J, the gap between germline ends came to 11 bases. The CDR3 bases are TGTGCCAGCAGCTTGGCCAGGACGGGGGAGACCCAGTACTTC. Its protein product is CASSLARTGETQYF.

The chain recombines TRBV20-1 with TRBJ1-1; unclear D gene. Trimming stripped 0 bases from V and 6 bases from J, with 11 bases between. CDR1 and CDR2 from the germline V gene are DFQATT and SNEGSKA (reference sequence). CDR3 length: 13 amino acids. CDR3 nucleotides: TGCAGTGCTAGAGAGCCGGGTGGGGCTGAAGCTTTCTTT. Its translation is CSAREPGGAEAFF.

This clonotype was found a few times. Here the CDR3 reads CSARGGQAFYGYTF. The CDR3 nucleotides are TGCAGTGCTAGAGGGGGACAGGCGTTCTATGGCTACACCTTC. The V and J genes are TRBV20-1 and TRBJ1-2; 8 nucleotides align to TRBD1. The CDR3 consists of 14 residues. V was pared by 1 base and J by 4 bases, with 5 bases of the junction left unmatched. Germline CDR1 and CDR2: DFQATT and SNEGSKA (reference sequence).

The chain recombines TRBV7-9 with TRBJ2-5, with D perhaps TRBD2 (6 bases). The V end was cut by 5 bases, the J end by 3 bases, with 19 bases between. Germline V CDR1 and CDR2: SEHNR, FQNEAQ (reference sequence). This CDR3 spans 16 amino acids. The CDR3 nucleotides read TGTGCCAGCAGCGGAGGGCGGGACGAGGTTGAAGAGACCCAGTACTTC. Translating it yields CASSGGRDEVEETQYF.

The chain is built from TRBV23-1 and TRBJ1-1; D is perhaps TRBD1 (5 bases). TRBV23-1 is designated an ORF whose function remains uncertain. The CDR3 is 11 residues long. Trimming cost V 3 bases and J 8 bases, with 7 bases left between them. As DNA, the CDR3 is TGCGCCAGCAGTCACCCAGGGGAAGCTTTCTTT. Protein product: CASSHPGEAFF.

This clonotype was observed a handful of times. This chain uses TRBV7-2 with TRBJ2-7, with D perhaps TRBD2 (8 bases). Trimming left V 4 bases short and J 4 bases short, with 38 bases between. The CDR3 extends over 22 amino acids. The germline CDR1 and CDR2 sequences are SGHTA and FQGNSA. The CDR3 DNA reads as TGTGCCAGCAGCTCACGGGACAGCTTTAGGTCGGTCGGGACTAGAGGGGGTTACGAGCAGTACTTC. This gives the protein CASSSRDSFRSVGTRGGYEQYF.

This clonotype was recorded a few times. The V gene is TRBV7-8, the J gene TRBJ2-5, with TRBD2 matching 7 bases. V lost 3 bases and J lost 1; bases outside the gene matches: 5. CDR1 and CDR2 from the germline V gene are SGHVS and FQNEAQ. The length of the CDR3 is 15 residues. In nucleotides, the CDR3 is TGTGCCAGCAGCTTTGCAGGGACTATCCAAGAGACCCAGTACTTC. As protein: CASSFAGTIQETQYF.

The chain couples TRBV5-1 to TRBJ1-1; 8 nucleotides match TRBD1. The germline V gene has CDR1 SGHRS and CDR2 YFSETQ. J was trimmed by 2 bases and V by 4 bases; bases with no gene match: 7. There are 15 residues in the CDR3. This chain's CDR3 is CASSDPDRVNTEAFF. The DNA for the CDR3 is TGCGCCAGCAGCGACCCGGACAGGGTCAACACTGAAGCTTTCTTT.

In this sample, this clonotype turned up a few times. The rearrangement uses TRBV27 and TRBJ2-1; possibly TRBD1 for D (6 bases). Germline loops: CDR1 MNHEY, CDR2 SMNVEV (reference sequence). V lost 0 bases and J lost 2, with 8 bases in between. The CDR3 is 15 residues long. The CDR3 here is CASSLSGTTYNEQFF. CDR3 in DNA: TGTGCCAGCAGTTTATCCGGGACAACCTACAATGAGCAGTTCTTC.

This sequence joins TRBV28 and TRBJ1-6; D is unresolved. Trimming cost V 3 bases and J 2 bases, with 5 bases left between them. CDR3 length equals 14 residues. CDR1 and CDR2 (germline): MDHEN, SYDVKM. CDR3 amino acids: CASSFRAYNSPLHF. The DNA for the CDR3 is TGTGCCAGCAGTTTTAGGGCCTATAATTCACCCCTCCACTTT.

The chain is built from TRBV6-5 and TRBJ1-2; 12 nucleotides match TRBD1. CDR1 and CDR2 from the germline V gene are MNHEY and SVGAGI. Trimming removed 0 bases from V and 0 bases from J; junction bases left unmatched: 8. The CDR3 loop spans 19 amino acids. This CDR3 reads CASSYSWGQGAKANYGYTF. In nucleotides, the CDR3 is TGTGCCAGCAGTTACTCGTGGGGACAGGGGGCGAAAGCTAACTATGGCTACACCTTC.

The chain carries TRBV5-1 and TRBJ2-1; possible D gene TRBD2, 6 bases. The ends were cut back, 4 bases at V and 7 bases at J, with 12 bases in the middle. The CDR3 is made up of 13 amino acids. Germline CDR1 reads SGHRS; CDR2 reads YFSETQ. CDR3 region: CASSIDAGNEQFF. The CDR3 DNA is TGCGCCAGCAGCATCGACGCGGGGAATGAGCAGTTCTTC. Supplemented by reference TRBV5-1 and TRBJ2-1, the full variable domain reads KAGVTQTPRYLIKTRGQQVTLSCSPISGHRSVSWYQQTPGQGLQFLFEYFSETQRNKGNFPGRFSGRQFSNSRSEMNVSTLELGDSALYLCASSIDAGNEQFFGPGTRLTVL.

V and J are TRBV11-2 and TRBJ2-5; D is perhaps TRBD2 (6 bases). V gave up 2 bases and J gave up 6 bases, with 16 bases separating them. The length of the CDR3 is 15 residues. Germline loops: CDR1 SGHAT, CDR2 FQNNGV. CDR3 residues: CASSLLDSGTQTQYF. The CDR3 nucleotides are TGTGCCAGCAGCTTATTAGATTCGGGGACTCAGACCCAGTACTTC.

This sequence joins TRBV5-1 and TRBJ2-7; TRBD2 matches 10 bases. Per the germline V gene, CDR1 is SGHRS and CDR2 is YFSETQ. The V gene end was trimmed by 0 bases and the J gene end by 2 bases; junction bases not matched to a gene: 2. The CDR3 runs 15 residues. The CDR3 sequence is CASSLDLAGAYEQYF. The CDR3 region has the DNA TGCGCCAGCAGCTTGGATCTAGCGGGGGCCTACGAGCAGTACTTC. Filled out from reference TRBV5-1 and TRBJ2-7, the complete variable domain reads KAGVTQTPRYLIKTRGQQVTLSCSPISGHRSVSWYQQTPGQGLQFLFEYFSETQRNKGNFPGRFSGRQFSNSRSEMNVSTLELGDSALYLCASSLDLAGAYEQYFGPGTRLTVT.

The chain uses TRBV7-6 and TRBJ1-6, with 10 bases matching TRBD1. There are 18 residues in the CDR3. Germline CDR1 is SGHVS and CDR2 is FNYEAQ. The junction had 14 bases not matched to a gene; V was cut back by 1 base and J by 11 bases. CDR3 sequence reads: CASSLVARAGTGVPPLHF. DNA of the CDR3: TGTGCCAGCAGCTTAGTTGCAAGGGCCGGGACAGGGGTCCCACCCCTCCACTTT.

The chain links TRBV7-2 to TRBJ2-3, with D possibly matching TRBD1 (5 bases). V was shortened by 4 bases and J by 2 bases, with 13 bases between the two germline ends. CDR3 length: 15 amino acids. Per the germline V gene, CDR1 is SGHTA and CDR2 is FQGNSA. The CDR3 coding sequence is TGTGCCAGCAGCTCCGCGACAGCCTACACAGATACGCAGTATTTT. Its translation is CASSSATAYTDTQYF.

The sample holds a few counts of this clonotype. The chain carries TRBV7-6 and TRBJ1-4; D may be TRBD1 (5 bases). The CDR3 is 15 amino acids. Germline CDR1 reads SGHVS; CDR2 reads FNYEAQ. V shed 5 bases and J shed 2 bases, with 12 bases lying between them. For the CDR3, the DNA is TGTGCCAGCAGCCCAACGGGGGGGACTAATGAAAAACTGTTTTTT. This translates into CASSPTGGTNEKLFF.

The V gene is TRBV11-2, the J gene TRBJ2-5; D is ambiguous. Per germline, CDR1 SGHAT and CDR2 FQNNGV. Deletions cut 4 bases from V and 0 bases from J, with 9 bases between. The CDR3 runs to 14 residues. CDR3 sequence reads: CASSSRRYQETQYF. As DNA, the CDR3 is TGTGCCAGCAGCTCCCGACGGTACCAAGAGACCCAGTACTTC. Drawing the rest from reference TRBV11-2 and TRBJ2-5, the complete variable domain is EAGVAQSPRYKIIEKRQSVAFWCNPISGHATLYWYQQILGQGPKLLIQFQNNGVVDDSQLPKDRFSAERLKGVDSTLKIQPAKLEDSAVYLCASSSRRYQETQYFGPGTRLLVL.

CDR3 sequence reads: CASSFDRRGAFF. DNA of the CDR3: TGTGCCAGCAGCTTTGACAGGCGGGGAGCTTTCTTT. This chain connects TRBV7-2 to TRBJ1-1, with D perhaps matching TRBD1 (6 bases). The CDR3 contains 12 residues. Germline assignment: CDR1 SGHTA and CDR2 FQGNSA. V was shortened by 3 bases and J by 10 bases, with 12 bases between the two germline ends.

This chain connects TRBV28 to TRBJ1-2, with D perhaps TRBD1 (5 bases). Germline V gives CDR1 MDHEN, CDR2 SYDVKM. The CDR3 contains 14 residues. The V gene lost 2 bases and the J gene lost 4 bases, with 11 bases spanning the gap. This CDR3 reads CASSLPQTVYGYTF. The CDR3 region has the DNA TGTGCCAGCAGTTTACCCCAGACAGTCTATGGCTACACCTTC.

This clonotype is termed medium-sized. The chain recombines TRBV11-2 with TRBJ2-3, with 7 positions matching TRBD2. The CDR3 covers 14 residues. V trimming: 5 bases; J trimming: 15 bases; junction bases outside the gene matches: 17. Germline CDR1 SGHAT, CDR2 FQNNGV. CDR3 DNA sequence: TGTGCCAGCAGCCGGTCTCGGGGGAGGGCCGTTGGATATTTT. Amino acid sequence: CASSRSRGRAVGYF.

About this clonotype: An end of the junction does not agree with germline; a read error may underlie this. V is TRBV28 and J is TRBJ1-5; a possible D gene is TRBD1 (5 bases). Germline V lookup: CDR1 MDHEN, CDR2 SYDVKM. The CDR3 has 15 amino acids. The chain's CDR3 is CAGSLVDRDNQPQHF. The CDR3 nucleotides read TGTGCCGGCAGTTTGGTCGACAGAGACAATCAGCCCCAGCATTTT.